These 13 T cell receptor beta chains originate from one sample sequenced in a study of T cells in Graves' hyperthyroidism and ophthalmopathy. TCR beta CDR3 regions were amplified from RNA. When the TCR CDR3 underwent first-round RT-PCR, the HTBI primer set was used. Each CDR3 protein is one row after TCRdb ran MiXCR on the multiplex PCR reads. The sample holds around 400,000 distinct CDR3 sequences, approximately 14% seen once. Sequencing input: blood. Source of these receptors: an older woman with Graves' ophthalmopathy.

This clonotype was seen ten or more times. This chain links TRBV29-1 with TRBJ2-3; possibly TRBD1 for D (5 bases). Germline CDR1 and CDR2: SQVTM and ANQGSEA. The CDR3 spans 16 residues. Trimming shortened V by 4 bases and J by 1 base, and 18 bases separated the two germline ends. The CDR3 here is CSVGEGQGWGTDTQYF. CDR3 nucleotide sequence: TGCAGCGTTGGAGAAGGGCAGGGATGGGGCACAGATACGCAGTATTTT.

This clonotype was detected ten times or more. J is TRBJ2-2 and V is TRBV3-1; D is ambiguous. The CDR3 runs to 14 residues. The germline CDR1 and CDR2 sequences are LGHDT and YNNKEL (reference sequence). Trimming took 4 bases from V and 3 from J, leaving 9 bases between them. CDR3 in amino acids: CASSPWKDTGELFF. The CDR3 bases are TGTGCCAGCAGCCCCTGGAAGGACACCGGGGAGCTGTTTTTT.

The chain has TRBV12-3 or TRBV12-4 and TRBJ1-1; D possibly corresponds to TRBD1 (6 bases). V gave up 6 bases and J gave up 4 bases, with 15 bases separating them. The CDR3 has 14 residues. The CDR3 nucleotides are TGTGCCAGCAGCCCCGGGACAAGGGGCACTGAAGCTTTCTTT. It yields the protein CASSPGTRGTEAFF.

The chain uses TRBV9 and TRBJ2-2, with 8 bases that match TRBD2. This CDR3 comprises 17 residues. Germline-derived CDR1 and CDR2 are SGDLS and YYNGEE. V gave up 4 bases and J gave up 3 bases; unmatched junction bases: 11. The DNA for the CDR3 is TGTGCCAGCAGCATCCCCGGGACTAGTAGCGACACCGGGGAGCTGTTTTTT. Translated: CASSIPGTSSDTGELFF.

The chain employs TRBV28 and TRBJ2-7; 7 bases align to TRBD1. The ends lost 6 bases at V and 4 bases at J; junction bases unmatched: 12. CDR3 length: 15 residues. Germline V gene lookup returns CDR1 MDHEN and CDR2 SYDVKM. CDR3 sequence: CASSPTGTAVYEQYF. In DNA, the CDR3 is TGTGCCAGCAGCCCCACCGGGACAGCCGTGTACGAGCAGTACTTC.

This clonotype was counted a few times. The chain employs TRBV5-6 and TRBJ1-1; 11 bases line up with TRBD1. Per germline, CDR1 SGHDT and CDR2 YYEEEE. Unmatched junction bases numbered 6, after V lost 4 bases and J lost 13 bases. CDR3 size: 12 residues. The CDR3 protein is CASSAGTGGIFF. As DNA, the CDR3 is TGTGCCAGCAGCGCTGGGACAGGGGGGATTTTCTTT.

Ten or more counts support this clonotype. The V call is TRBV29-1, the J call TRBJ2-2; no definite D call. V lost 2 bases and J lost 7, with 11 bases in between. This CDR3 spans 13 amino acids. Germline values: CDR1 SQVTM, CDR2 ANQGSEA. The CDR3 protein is CSVENGYNGELFF. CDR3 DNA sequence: TGCAGCGTTGAAAATGGGTACAACGGGGAGCTGTTTTTT.

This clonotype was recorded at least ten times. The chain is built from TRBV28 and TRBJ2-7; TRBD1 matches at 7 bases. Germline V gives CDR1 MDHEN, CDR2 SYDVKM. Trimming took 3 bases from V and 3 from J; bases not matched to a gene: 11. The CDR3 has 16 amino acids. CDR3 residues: CASSFSDRTSLYEQYF. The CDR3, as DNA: TGTGCCAGCAGTTTCTCGGACAGGACTTCCCTCTACGAGCAGTACTTC.

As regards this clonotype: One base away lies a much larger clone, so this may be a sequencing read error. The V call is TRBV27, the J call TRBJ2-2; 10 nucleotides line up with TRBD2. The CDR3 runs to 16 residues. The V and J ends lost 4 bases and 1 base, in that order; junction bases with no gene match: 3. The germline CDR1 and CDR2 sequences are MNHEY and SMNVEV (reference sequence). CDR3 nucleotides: TGTGCCAGCAGTTCAAGACTAGCGGGGAACACCGGGGAGCTGTTTTTT. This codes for CASSSRLAGNTGELFF.

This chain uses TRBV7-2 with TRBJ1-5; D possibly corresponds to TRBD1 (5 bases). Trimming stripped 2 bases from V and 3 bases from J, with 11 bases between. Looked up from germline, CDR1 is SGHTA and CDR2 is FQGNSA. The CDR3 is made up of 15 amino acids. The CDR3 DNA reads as TGTGCCAGCAGCTTAACGGGGCACTACAATCAGCCCCAGCATTTT. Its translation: CASSLTGHYNQPQHF.

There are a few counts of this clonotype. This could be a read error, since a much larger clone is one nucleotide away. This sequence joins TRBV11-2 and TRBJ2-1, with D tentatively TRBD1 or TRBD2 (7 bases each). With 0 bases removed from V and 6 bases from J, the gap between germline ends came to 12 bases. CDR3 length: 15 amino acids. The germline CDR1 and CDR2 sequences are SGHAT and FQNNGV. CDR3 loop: CASSLDAGGVNEQFF. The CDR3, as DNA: TGTGCCAGCAGCTTAGATGCAGGGGGGGTCAATGAGCAGTTCTTC.

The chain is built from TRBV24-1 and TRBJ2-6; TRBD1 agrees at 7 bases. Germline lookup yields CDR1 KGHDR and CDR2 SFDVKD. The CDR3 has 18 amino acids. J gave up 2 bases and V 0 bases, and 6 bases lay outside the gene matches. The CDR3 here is CATSDLGAQGTGANVLTF. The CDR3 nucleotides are TGTGCCACCAGTGATTTGGGTGCACAGGGGACTGGGGCCAACGTCCTGACTTTC.

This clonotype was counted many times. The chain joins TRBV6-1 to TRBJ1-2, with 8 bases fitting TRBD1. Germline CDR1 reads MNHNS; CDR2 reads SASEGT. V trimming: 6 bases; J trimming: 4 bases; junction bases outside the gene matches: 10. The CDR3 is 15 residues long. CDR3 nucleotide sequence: TGTGCCAGCAGAAGAACGACAGGGGAGGGCTATGGCTACACCTTC. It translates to CASRRTTGEGYGYTF.